Listed here are 22 T cell receptor beta chains from one sample, sequenced in a study of Ad26.COV2.S vaccination and SARS-CoV-2 variants. The protocol was immunoSEQ multiplex PCR, while the TCRdb copy is restricted to in-frame clones and leaves out a portion. The sample lists 300,000 to 450,000 clones, 92% occurring once. The sample in question was peripheral blood, obtained after recovery from COVID-19. These receptors all stem from a human donor who had recovered from COVID-19.

This chain connects TRBV5-6 to TRBJ2-7; TRBD1 agrees at 7 bases. J lost 3 bases, V lost 4 bases, and 4 bases had no gene match. The CDR3 loop spans 13 amino acids. In germline, CDR1 is SGHDT, CDR2 YYEEEE. In DNA form, the CDR3 reads TGTGCCAGCAGCGTAGGGACAGACTACGAGCAGTACTTC. Residues: CASSVGTDYEQYF.

This chain joins TRBV2 and TRBJ2-7; the D is unclear. Germline V gene sequence: CDR1 SNHLY, CDR2 FYNNEI. V lost 3 bases, J lost 2 bases, and 5 bases lay in between. The length of the CDR3 is 12 residues. CDR3 sequence: CASSDLAYEQYF. The CDR3 DNA is TGTGCCAGCAGTGATTTAGCCTACGAGCAGTACTTC.

J is TRBJ2-5 and V is TRBV9; D possibly corresponds to TRBD2 (7 bases). The V end lost 2 bases, the J end lost 4 bases, and 15 bases lay between the germline ends. Germline values: CDR1 SGDLS, CDR2 YYNGEE. The CDR3 covers 15 residues. The CDR3 bases are TGTGCCAGCAGCGTTCGGGGGGCGGGTGGAGAGACCCAGTACTTC. Its protein is CASSVRGAGGETQYF.

The chain has TRBV24-1 and TRBJ1-4; TRBD1 might be the D (6 bases). Germline V gene data show CDR1 as KGHDR and CDR2 as SFDVKD. The CDR3 is 14 residues long. Trimming removed 9 bases at V and 1 base at J, with 11 bases between. The CDR3 DNA follows: TGTGCCACCCTGGGGGGCAGAACTAATGAAAAACTGTTTTTT. This translates into CATLGGRTNEKLFF.

The CDR3 protein is CASSQEGPGADGYTF. Written as DNA, the CDR3 is TGCGCCAGCAGCCAAGAAGGCCCGGGAGCGGATGGCTACACCTTC. The chain couples TRBV4-1 to TRBJ1-2; D remains ambiguous. This CDR3 has 15 amino acids. Trimming took 0 bases from V and 6 from J, leaving 14 bases between them. Germline V gives CDR1 MGHRA, CDR2 YSYEKL.

The CDR3 is CASSLETSGVVETQYF. CDR3 coding DNA: TGTGCCAGTAGTCTCGAGACTAGCGGGGTAGTAGAGACCCAGTACTTC. This rearrangement joins TRBV19 to TRBJ2-5; TRBD2 agrees at 11 bases. This CDR3 is 16 amino acids long. Germline values: CDR1 LNHDA, CDR2 SQIVND (reference sequence). V gave up 5 bases and J gave up 4 bases; unmatched junction bases: 9.

The chain links TRBV5-5 to TRBJ1-1, with D unclear. CDR3 length: 13 amino acids. V was cut by 4 bases and J by 1 base, with 8 bases left in between. CDR1 is SGHKS and CDR2 is YYEKEE in the germline V gene (reference sequence). The CDR3 sequence is CASSPPRNTEAFF. Written as DNA, the CDR3 is TGTGCCAGCAGCCCGCCTAGGAACACTGAAGCTTTCTTT. Drawing the rest from reference TRBV5-5 and TRBJ1-1, the complete variable domain is DAGVTQSPTHLIKTRGQQVTLRCSPISGHKSVSWYQQVLGQGPQFIFQYYEKEERGRGNFPDRFSARQFPNYSSELNVNALLLGDSALYLCASSPPRNTEAFFGQGTRLTVV.

V is TRBV7-9 and J is TRBJ2-2, with TRBD2 identical over 8 bases. The CDR3 spans 16 residues. With V trimmed by 4 bases and J by 4 bases, 8 bases remained unmatched. Germline CDR1 SEHNR, CDR2 FQNEAQ (reference sequence). CDR3: CASSSPGLGPTGELFF. CDR3 nucleotide sequence: TGTGCCAGCAGCTCCCCGGGACTAGGACCCACCGGGGAGCTGTTTTTT. Complete variable domain (other parts from reference TRBV7-9 and TRBJ2-2): DTGVSQNPRHKITKRGQNVTFRCDPISEHNRLYWYRQTLGQGPEFLTYFQNEAQLEKSRLLSDRFSAERPKGSFSTLEIQRTEQGDSAMYLCASSSPGLGPTGELFFGEGSRLTVL.

The chain joins TRBV27 to TRBJ1-3, with D hard to call. Germline CDR1 and CDR2: MNHEY and SMNVEV (reference sequence). CDR3 size: 13 residues. The germline V and J ends were trimmed by 7 bases and 0 bases, with 7 bases remaining between them. The CDR3 reads CASNRNSGNTIYF. The CDR3 DNA sequence: TGTGCCAGCAATAGGAACTCTGGAAACACCATATATTTT.

The J gene is TRBJ2-1, the V gene TRBV7-9; 11 bases agree with TRBD1. This CDR3 region has 14 residues. J lost 9 bases, V lost 4 bases, and 5 bases had no gene match. Germline values: CDR1 SEHNR, CDR2 FQNEAQ (reference sequence). The CDR3 DNA follows: TGTGCCAGCAGCTATTCGGGACAGGGGGGTGAGCAGTTCTTC. It encodes CASSYSGQGGEQFF.

The DNA for the CDR3 is TGCGCCAGCAGTACCGACGCGGGGCGGAACACAGATACGCAGTATTTT. It translates to CASSTDAGRNTDTQYF. This chain links TRBV10-1 with TRBJ2-3, with D perhaps matching TRBD2 (6 bases). V gave up 5 bases and J gave up 2 bases, with 17 bases separating them. The CDR3 covers 16 residues. Germline CDR1 and CDR2: WNHNN and SYGVQD (reference sequence).

CDR3 DNA sequence: TGTGCCAGCAGTTACGGAGCGAGTCGGCGGGGGGTTTACAATGAGCAGTTCTTC. This encodes CASSYGASRRGVYNEQFF. The rearrangement links TRBV6-2 or TRBV6-3 to TRBJ2-1, with 8 positions matching TRBD2. V shed 2 bases, J shed 4 bases, and the junction held 13 bases outside the gene matches. Per germline, CDR1 MNHEY and CDR2 SVGEGT. The CDR3 consists of 18 residues.

This sequence joins TRBV5-5 and TRBJ2-4; no clear D. Germline loops: CDR1 SGHKS, CDR2 YYEKEE (reference sequence). Trimming left V 0 bases short and J 0 bases short, with 10 bases between. The CDR3 consists of 16 residues. CDR3 protein: CASSLEEAIAKNIQYF. CDR3 bases: TGTGCCAGCAGCTTGGAAGAGGCCATAGCCAAAAACATTCAGTACTTC.

The chain couples TRBV10-3 to TRBJ2-3; D unresolved. The CDR3 is made up of 13 amino acids. The V and J ends lost 7 bases and 3 bases respectively, with 11 bases between them. Germline CDR1 and CDR2: ENHRY and SYGVKD. The CDR3 DNA reads as TGTGCCATCAAGCCGGTAGTTACAGATACGCAGTATTTT. Translating gives CAIKPVVTDTQYF.

This clone came up once. The chain recombines TRBV6-2 or TRBV6-3 with TRBJ2-3; TRBD1 matches at 7 bases. The CDR3 contains 18 residues. The V gene's germline CDR1 is MNHEY and CDR2 SVGEGT. The trim removed 0 bases at V and 6 bases at J, leaving 15 bases unmatched. CDR3 DNA: TGTGCCAGCAGTTACTCCGACAGGGCAAAGAAGGTCCTGGATACGCAGTATTTT. Translation gives CASSYSDRAKKVLDTQYF.

The rearrangement joins TRBV12-5 to TRBJ2-1; TRBD2 aligns across 11 bases. Unmatched junction bases numbered 11, after V lost 1 base and J lost 6 bases. In germline, CDR1 is LGHNT, CDR2 FRNRAP. The CDR3 contains 18 residues. CDR3 in DNA: TGTGCTAGTGGTTTGGCCAGTAATAGCGGGGGGGCGGGCAATGAGCAGTTCTTC. It encodes CASGLASNSGGAGNEQFF.

The rearrangement uses TRBV19 and TRBJ2-2; TRBD1 aligns across 8 bases. There are 15 residues in the CDR3. V was clipped by 5 bases and J by 1 base; unmatched bases: 3. The germline V gene has CDR1 LNHDA and CDR2 SQIVND (reference sequence). CDR3 in amino acids: CASSRQGMNTGELFF. The CDR3 DNA sequence: TGTGCCAGTAGTCGACAGGGGATGAACACCGGGGAGCTGTTTTTT.

The chain combines TRBV6-5 with TRBJ1-1; D call uncertain. CDR3 size: 12 residues. Germline V CDR1 and CDR2: MNHEY, SVGAGI. Between the trimmed V and J ends, which lost 5 bases and 5 bases, there was a span of 9 bases. The CDR3 protein is CASSPPGTEAFF. CDR3 nucleotides: TGTGCCAGCAGTCCCCCGGGAACTGAAGCTTTCTTT.

The chain uses TRBV5-6 and TRBJ2-7, with TRBD1 matching over 12 bases. This CDR3 is built from 18 residues. In germline, CDR1 is SGHDT, CDR2 YYEEEE. Losses at the gene ends were 4 bases for V and 7 bases for J; bases not matched to a gene: 18. CDR3 sequence reads: CASSSLESPGQGAREQYF. The DNA of the CDR3 is TGTGCCAGCAGCAGCTTGGAATCCCCGGGACAGGGGGCGCGGGAGCAGTACTTC.

The chain carries TRBV12-3 or TRBV12-4 and TRBJ2-7; D is possibly TRBD1 (6 bases). The CDR3 spans 12 residues. Trimming removed 2 bases at V and 4 bases at J, with 6 bases between. CDR3 nucleotide sequence: TGTGCCAGCAGTTTACAGGGGTACGAGCAGTACTTC. Protein sequence: CASSLQGYEQYF.

This rearrangement joins TRBV4-1 to TRBJ1-5, with 7 bases that match TRBD1. This CDR3 is 14 amino acids long. CDR1 is MGHRA, CDR2 YSYEKL, per germline. The V segment lost 4 bases and the J segment 6 bases; nucleotides outside the gene matches: 6. Here the CDR3 DNA reads TGCGCCAGCAGCCCGACAGGGTCAAGTCAGCCCCAGCATTTT. It is translated as CASSPTGSSQPQHF.

The chain employs TRBV21-1 and TRBJ2-2; no DNA check was done on the table's D call, TRBD1. TRBV21-1 is recorded as a pseudogene. This CDR3 spans 14 amino acids. CDR3 sequence reads: CASSKPAGLGELFF. CDR3 coding DNA: TGTGCCAGCAGCAAACCAGCAGGGTTGGGGGAGCTGTTTTTT.